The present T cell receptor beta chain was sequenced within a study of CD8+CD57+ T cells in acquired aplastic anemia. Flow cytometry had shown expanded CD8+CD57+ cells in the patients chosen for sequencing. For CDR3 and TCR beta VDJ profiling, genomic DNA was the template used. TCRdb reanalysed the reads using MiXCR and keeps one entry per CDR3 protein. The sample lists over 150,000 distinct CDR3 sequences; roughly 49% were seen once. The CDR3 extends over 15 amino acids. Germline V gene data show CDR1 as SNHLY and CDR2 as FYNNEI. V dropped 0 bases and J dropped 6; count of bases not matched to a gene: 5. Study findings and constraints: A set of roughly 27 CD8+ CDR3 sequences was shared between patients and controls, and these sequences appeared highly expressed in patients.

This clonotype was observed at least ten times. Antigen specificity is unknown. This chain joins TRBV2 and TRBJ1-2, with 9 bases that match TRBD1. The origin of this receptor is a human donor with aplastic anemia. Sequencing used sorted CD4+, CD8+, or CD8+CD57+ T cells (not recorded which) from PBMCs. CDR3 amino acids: CASSEASRTGDGYTF. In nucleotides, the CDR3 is TGTGCCAGCAGTGAAGCGTCTAGGACAGGGGATGGCTACACCTTC.